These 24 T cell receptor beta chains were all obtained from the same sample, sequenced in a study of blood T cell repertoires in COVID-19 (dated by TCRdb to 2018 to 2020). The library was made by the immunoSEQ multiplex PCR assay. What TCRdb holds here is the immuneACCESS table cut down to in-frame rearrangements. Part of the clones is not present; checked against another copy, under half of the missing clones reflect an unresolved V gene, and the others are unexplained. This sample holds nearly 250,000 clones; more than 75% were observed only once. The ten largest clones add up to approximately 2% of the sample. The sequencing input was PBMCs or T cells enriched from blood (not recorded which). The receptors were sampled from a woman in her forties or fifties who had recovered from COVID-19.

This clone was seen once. CDR3: CASSLGKWRGYEQYF. For the CDR3, the DNA is TGTGCCAGCAGCTTGGGCAAGTGGAGGGGCTACGAGCAGTACTTC. The chain employs TRBV5-4 and TRBJ2-7, with a tentative D call TRBD2 (6 bases). Germline values: CDR1 SGHNT, CDR2 YYREEE (reference sequence). V was clipped by 0 bases and J by 3 bases, with 13 bases between them. The CDR3 covers 15 residues.

The CDR3 sequence: CASSRTGTSSNQPQHF. The CDR3, as DNA: TGTGCCAGCAGTCGAACCGGGACAAGTAGCAATCAGCCCCAGCATTTT. The chain recombines TRBV5-8 with TRBJ1-5; D possibly corresponds to TRBD1 (6 bases). Germline V lookup: CDR1 SGHTS, CDR2 YDEGEE. Trimming cost V 5 bases and J 0 bases, with 15 bases left between them. The CDR3 is 16 residues long.

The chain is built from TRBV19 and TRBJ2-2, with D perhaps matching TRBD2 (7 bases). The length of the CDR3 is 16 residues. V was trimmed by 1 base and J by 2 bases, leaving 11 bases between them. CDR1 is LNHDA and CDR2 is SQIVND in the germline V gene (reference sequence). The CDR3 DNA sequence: TGTGCCAGTAGTATAGGCGGGGGCTATAACACCGGGGAGCTGTTTTTT. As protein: CASSIGGGYNTGELFF.

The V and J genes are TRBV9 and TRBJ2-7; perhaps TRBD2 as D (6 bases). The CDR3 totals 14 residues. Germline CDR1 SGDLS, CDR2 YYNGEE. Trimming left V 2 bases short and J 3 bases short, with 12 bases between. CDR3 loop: CASSVSGSLYEQYF. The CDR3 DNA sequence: TGTGCCAGCAGCGTGAGCGGGTCCCTCTACGAGCAGTACTTC.

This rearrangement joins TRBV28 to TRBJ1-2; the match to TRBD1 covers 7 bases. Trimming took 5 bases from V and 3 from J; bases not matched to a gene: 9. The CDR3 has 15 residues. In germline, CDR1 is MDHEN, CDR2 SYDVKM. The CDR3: CASSEPRGRHYGYTF. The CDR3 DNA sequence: TGTGCCAGCAGTGAACCGAGGGGGCGCCACTATGGCTACACCTTC.

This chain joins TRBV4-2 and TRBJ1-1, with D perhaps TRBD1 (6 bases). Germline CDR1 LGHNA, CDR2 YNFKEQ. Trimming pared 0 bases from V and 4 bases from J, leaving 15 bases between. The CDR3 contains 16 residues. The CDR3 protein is CASSQDLGGGGTEAFF. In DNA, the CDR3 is TGTGCCAGCAGCCAAGATTTAGGAGGGGGGGGCACTGAAGCTTTCTTT.

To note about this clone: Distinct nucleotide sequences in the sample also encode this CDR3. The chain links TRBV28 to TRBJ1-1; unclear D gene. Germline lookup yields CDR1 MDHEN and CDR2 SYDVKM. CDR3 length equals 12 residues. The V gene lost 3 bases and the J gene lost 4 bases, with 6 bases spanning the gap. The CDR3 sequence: CASSLRGTEAFF. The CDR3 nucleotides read TGTGCCAGCAGTTTGCGGGGCACTGAAGCTTTCTTT.

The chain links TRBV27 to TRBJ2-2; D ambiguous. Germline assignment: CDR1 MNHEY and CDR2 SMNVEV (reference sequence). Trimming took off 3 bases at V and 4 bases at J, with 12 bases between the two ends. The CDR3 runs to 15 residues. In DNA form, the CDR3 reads TGTGCCAGCAGTTTTTTGTCGGGTTCCACCGGGGAGCTGTTTTTT. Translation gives CASSFLSGSTGELFF.

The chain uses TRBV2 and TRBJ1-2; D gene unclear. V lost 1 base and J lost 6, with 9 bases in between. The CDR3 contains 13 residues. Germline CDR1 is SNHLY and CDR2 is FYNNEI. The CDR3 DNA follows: TGTGCCAGCAGTGAAGGAGGTTGGGATGGCTACACCTTC. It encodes CASSEGGWDGYTF.

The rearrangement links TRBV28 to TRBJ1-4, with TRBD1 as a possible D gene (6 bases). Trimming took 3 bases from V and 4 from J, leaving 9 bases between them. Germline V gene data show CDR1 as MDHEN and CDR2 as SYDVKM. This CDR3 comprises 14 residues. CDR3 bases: TGTGCCAGCAGTTTCGGACAGTATAATGAAAAACTGTTTTTT. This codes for CASSFGQYNEKLFF.

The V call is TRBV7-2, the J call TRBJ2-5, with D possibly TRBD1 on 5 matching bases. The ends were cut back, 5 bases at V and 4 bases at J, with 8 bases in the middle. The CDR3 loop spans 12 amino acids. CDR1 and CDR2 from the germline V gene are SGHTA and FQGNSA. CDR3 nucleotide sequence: TGTGCCAGCAGCAAGACAGTAGAGACCCAGTACTTC. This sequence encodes CASSKTVETQYF.

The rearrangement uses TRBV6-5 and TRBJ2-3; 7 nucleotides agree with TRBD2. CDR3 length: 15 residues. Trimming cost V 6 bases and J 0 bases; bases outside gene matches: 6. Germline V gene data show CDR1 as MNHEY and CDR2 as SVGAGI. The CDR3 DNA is TGTGCCAGCAGCCCGCTAGCGGTTAGCACAGATACGCAGTATTTT. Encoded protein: CASSPLAVSTDTQYF.

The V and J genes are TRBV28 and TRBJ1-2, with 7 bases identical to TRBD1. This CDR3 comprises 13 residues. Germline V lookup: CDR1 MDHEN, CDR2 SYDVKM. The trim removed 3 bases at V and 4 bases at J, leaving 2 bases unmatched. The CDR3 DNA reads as TGTGCCAGCAGTTTCCGGACAGGCTATGGCTACACCTTC. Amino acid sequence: CASSFRTGYGYTF.

The CDR3 DNA reads as TGTGCCAGCAGCTTCTCCAGGGGGCCCCACCATGAGCAGTTCTTC. Its translation: CASSFSRGPHHEQFF. V gene TRBV7-3 combines with J gene TRBJ2-1, with 8 positions matching TRBD1. V was clipped by 3 bases and J by 8 bases; unmatched bases: 9. This CDR3 is built from 15 residues. Germline loops: CDR1 SGHTA, CDR2 FQGTGA.

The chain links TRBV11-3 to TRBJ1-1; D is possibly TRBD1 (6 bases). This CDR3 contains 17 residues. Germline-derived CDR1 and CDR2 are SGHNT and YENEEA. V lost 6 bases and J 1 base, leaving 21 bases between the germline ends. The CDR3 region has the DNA TGTGCCAGCAGGTACGACAGGCAGATGGTTGGGAACACTGAAGCTTTCTTT. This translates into CASRYDRQMVGNTEAFF.

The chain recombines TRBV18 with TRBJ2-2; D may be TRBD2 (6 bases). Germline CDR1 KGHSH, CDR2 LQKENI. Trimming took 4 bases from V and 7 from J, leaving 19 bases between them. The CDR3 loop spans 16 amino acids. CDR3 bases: TGTGCCAGCTCACTAAAATCGGACAAGACTAGCGGGGAGCTGTTTTTT. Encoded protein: CASSLKSDKTSGELFF.

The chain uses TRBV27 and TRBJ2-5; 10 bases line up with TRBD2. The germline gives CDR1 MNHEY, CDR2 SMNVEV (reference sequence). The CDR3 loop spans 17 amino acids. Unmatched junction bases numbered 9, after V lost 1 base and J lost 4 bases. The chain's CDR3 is CASSLWASGSSIETQYF. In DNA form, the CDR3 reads TGTGCCAGCAGTTTATGGGCTAGCGGGAGTAGTATAGAGACCCAGTACTTC.

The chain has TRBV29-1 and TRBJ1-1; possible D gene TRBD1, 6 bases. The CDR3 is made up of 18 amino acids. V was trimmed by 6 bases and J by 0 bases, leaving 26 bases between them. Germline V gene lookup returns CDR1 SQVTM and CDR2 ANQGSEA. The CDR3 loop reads CSVWAKGRDRGMNTEAFF. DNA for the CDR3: TGCAGCGTGTGGGCCAAGGGCAGGGATAGGGGGATGAACACTGAAGCTTTCTTT.

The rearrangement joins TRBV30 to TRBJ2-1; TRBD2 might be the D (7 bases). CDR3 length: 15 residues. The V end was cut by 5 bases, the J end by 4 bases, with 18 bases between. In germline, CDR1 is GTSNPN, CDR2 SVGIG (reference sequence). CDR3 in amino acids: CAWDPVAGAYNEQFF. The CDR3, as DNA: TGTGCCTGGGACCCGGTTGCGGGGGCTTACAATGAGCAGTTCTTC.

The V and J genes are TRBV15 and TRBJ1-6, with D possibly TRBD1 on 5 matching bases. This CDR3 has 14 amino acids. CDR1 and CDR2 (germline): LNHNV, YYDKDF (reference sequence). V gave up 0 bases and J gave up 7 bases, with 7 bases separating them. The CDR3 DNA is TGTGCCACCAGCAGAGATAGGGGAAATTCACCCCTCCACTTT. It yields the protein CATSRDRGNSPLHF.

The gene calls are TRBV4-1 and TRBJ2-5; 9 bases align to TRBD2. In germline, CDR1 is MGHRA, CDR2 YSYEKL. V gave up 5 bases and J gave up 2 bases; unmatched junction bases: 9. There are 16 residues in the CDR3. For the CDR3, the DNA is TGCGCCAGCAGCGAGAGACTAGCGGTTAATCAAGAGACCCAGTACTTC. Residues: CASSERLAVNQETQYF.

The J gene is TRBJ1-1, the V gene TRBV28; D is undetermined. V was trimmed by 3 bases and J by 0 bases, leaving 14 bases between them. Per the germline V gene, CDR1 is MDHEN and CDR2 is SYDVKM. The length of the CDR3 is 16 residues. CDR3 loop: CASSFERVKMNTEAFF. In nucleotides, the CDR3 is TGTGCCAGCAGTTTTGAGAGGGTAAAGATGAACACTGAAGCTTTCTTT. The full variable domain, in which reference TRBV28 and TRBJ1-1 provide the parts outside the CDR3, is DVKVTQSSRYLVKRTGEKVFLECVQDMDHENMFWYRQDPGLGLRLIYFSYDVKMKEKGDIPEGYSVSREKKERFSLILESASTNQTSMYLCASSFERVKMNTEAFFGQGTRLTVV.

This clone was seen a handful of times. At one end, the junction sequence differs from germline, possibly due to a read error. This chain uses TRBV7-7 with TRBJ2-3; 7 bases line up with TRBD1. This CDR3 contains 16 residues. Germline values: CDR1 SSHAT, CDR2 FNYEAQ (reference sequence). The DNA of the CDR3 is TGTGCTAGCAGCTTCCTTGACAGGGAGAGGGCAGATACGCAGTATTTT. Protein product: CASSFLDRERADTQYF.

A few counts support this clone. This chain's CDR3 is CASSPPARYGNPYEQYF. CDR3 bases: TGTGCCAGCAGCCCCCCGGCCAGGTACGGTAACCCGTACGAGCAGTACTTC. The genes are TRBV5-5 and TRBJ2-7; no definite D call. This CDR3 region has 17 residues. V was clipped by 4 bases and J by 4 bases, with 24 bases between them. Per germline, CDR1 SGHKS and CDR2 YYEKEE (reference sequence).